The 28 T cell receptor beta chains given below trace back to one sample, sequenced in a study of OX40 agonist ivuxolimab in advanced cancers. Data came from immunoSEQ multiplex PCR; TCRdb stores just in-frame clones and leaves some out. The table records 70,000 to 95,000 clones, 84% of them present only once. The sequencing used CD4+ or CD8+ T cells sorted from blood, collected in a trial of the OX40 agonist ivuxolimab. The receptors were sampled from an adult with an advanced solid tumor such as melanoma, head and neck, liver or kidney cancer.

The gene calls are TRBV28 and TRBJ1-5; 7 nucleotides line up with TRBD1. CDR3 length equals 12 residues. J was trimmed by 9 bases and V by 6 bases; bases with no gene match: 5. Germline CDR1 MDHEN, CDR2 SYDVKM. The CDR3 reads CASRTGSTPQHF. The CDR3 DNA sequence: TGTGCCAGCAGGACAGGGTCTACGCCCCAGCATTTT.

This clone was seen a single time. This chain links TRBV12-5 with TRBJ2-7, with a tentative D call TRBD1 (6 bases). This CDR3 has 13 amino acids. V lost 1 base to trimming and J lost 5 bases, with 9 bases between them. From germline, CDR1 is LGHNT and CDR2 FRNRAP. The CDR3 protein is CASGLGDKHEQYV. CDR3 nucleotides: TGTGCTAGTGGTTTGGGGGACAAACACGAGCAGTACGTC.

The chain is built from TRBV5-8 and TRBJ2-7; 9 nucleotides line up with TRBD1. The length of the CDR3 is 14 residues. CDR1 is SGHTS, CDR2 YDEGEE, per germline. J gave up 4 bases and V 3 bases, and 5 bases lay outside the gene matches. CDR3 bases: TGTGCCAGCAGCTGGGGGACAGGGAAGTACGAGCAGTACTTC. Protein: CASSWGTGKYEQYF.

The chain carries TRBV19 and TRBJ1-6; D not certain. The CDR3 has 12 amino acids. V lost 3 bases to trimming and J lost 11 bases, with 8 bases between them. Germline CDR1 LNHDA, CDR2 SQIVND (reference sequence). CDR3 sequence (DNA): TGTGCCAGTAGTATTGGGCCCCCACCCCTCCACTTT. Translation: CASSIGPPPLHF.

The chain combines TRBV7-9 with TRBJ2-2; 10 nucleotides match TRBD1. CDR3 length equals 18 residues. CDR1 and CDR2 (germline): SEHNR, FQNEAQ (reference sequence). V dropped 2 bases and J dropped 6; count of bases not matched to a gene: 12. CDR3 coding DNA: TGTGCCAGCAGCTTAACGAGAAGTCGACAGGGGGCTTCCGGGGAGCTGTTTTTT. Protein: CASSLTRSRQGASGELFF.

The chain has TRBV28 and TRBJ2-5, with 8 positions matching TRBD1. Losses at the gene ends were 6 bases for V and 6 bases for J; bases not matched to a gene: 15. This CDR3 contains 16 residues. CDR1 and CDR2 from the germline V gene are MDHEN and SYDVKM. The CDR3 loop is CASSPSGQGQAKTQYF. The CDR3 coding sequence is TGTGCCAGCAGCCCCAGCGGACAGGGTCAAGCGAAGACCCAGTACTTC.

The chain is built from TRBV5-1 and TRBJ2-7; 14 nucleotides align to TRBD2. Germline loops: CDR1 SGHRS, CDR2 YFSETQ. The CDR3 totals 16 residues. V lost 0 bases, J lost 7 bases, and 6 bases stayed unmatched. The CDR3 loop reads CASSLGLAGGYKEQYF. The CDR3 DNA follows: TGCGCCAGCAGCTTGGGACTAGCGGGAGGGTACAAGGAGCAGTACTTC.

The chain couples TRBV14 to TRBJ2-7, with 8 bases lining up with TRBD2. The CDR3 runs to 13 residues. Germline V lookup: CDR1 SGHDN, CDR2 FVKESK. The V gene end was trimmed by 2 bases and the J gene end by 6 bases; junction bases not matched to a gene: 3. In DNA form, the CDR3 reads TGTGCCAGCAGCCAACATCGGGGGGGCGAGCAGTACTTC. Translation gives CASSQHRGGEQYF.

This clone was seen more than once but under ten times. The CDR3 coding sequence is TGTGCCAGCAGTGACGGGACAGGGGGCAATCAGCCCCAGCATTTT. The encoded protein is CASSDGTGGNQPQHF. The chain uses TRBV6-4 and TRBJ1-5; 10 positions match TRBD1. The CDR3 consists of 15 residues. V lost 2 bases and J lost 2; bases outside the gene matches: 0. Germline CDR1 and CDR2: MRHNA and SNTAGT.

The chain joins TRBV7-6 to TRBJ2-1; 9 bases align to TRBD2. The germline gives CDR1 SGHVS, CDR2 FNYEAQ. This CDR3 contains 14 residues. V lost 4 bases and J lost 6; bases outside the gene matches: 4. The CDR3 protein is CASSSGLASNEQFF. For the CDR3, the DNA is TGTGCCAGCAGCTCGGGACTAGCTAGCAATGAGCAGTTCTTC.

J is TRBJ2-7 and V is TRBV7-9; D call uncertain. CDR3 length: 13 amino acids. Germline V lookup: CDR1 SEHNR, CDR2 FQNEAQ (reference sequence). Trimming left V 5 bases short and J 3 bases short, with 11 bases between. CDR3 protein: CASSDSAYYEQYF. CDR3 in DNA: TGTGCCAGCAGCGACTCAGCCTACTACGAGCAGTACTTC.

The chain links TRBV6-4 to TRBJ1-2, with a tentative D call TRBD1 (5 bases). V shed 1 base and J shed 7 bases, with 13 bases lying between them. The CDR3 sequence is 14 residues long. Germline V lookup: CDR1 MRHNA, CDR2 SNTAGT. The CDR3 sequence: CASSDLGQVGGYTF. As DNA, the CDR3 is TGTGCCAGCAGTGACTTGGGGCAGGTCGGTGGCTACACCTTC.

This CDR3 is CASSVRTGDYEQYV. In DNA, the CDR3 is TGTGCCAGCAGTGTACGGACAGGGGATTACGAGCAGTACGTC. The gene calls are TRBV6-1 and TRBJ2-7, with 9 bases fitting TRBD1. The trim removed 4 bases at V and 4 bases at J, leaving 5 bases unmatched. The CDR3 is 14 amino acids. Per the germline V gene, CDR1 is MNHNS and CDR2 is SASEGT.

Only a few counts were recorded for this clone. Mismatch with germline at one junction end may stem from a read error. The CDR3 spells CASSQRTGRGFMNTEAFF. The CDR3 DNA reads as TGCGCCAGCAGCCAAAGGACAGGGCGCGGATTTATGAACACTGAAGCTTTCTTT. The chain employs TRBV5-4 and TRBJ1-1; 8 positions match TRBD1. Germline V CDR1 and CDR2: SGHNT, YYREEE (reference sequence). The length of the CDR3 is 18 residues.

This clone was recorded once. The chain links TRBV6-5 to TRBJ1-2; TRBD1 agrees at 8 bases. CDR1 is MNHEY, CDR2 SVGAGI, per germline. The CDR3 sequence is 13 residues long. CDR3 loop: CGSAGGEPYGYTF. In DNA, the CDR3 is TGTGGTTCCGCAGGGGGCGAACCCTATGGCTACACCTTC.

V usage is TRBV6-4 and J usage is TRBJ1-2; D may be TRBD1 (5 bases). Per the germline V gene, CDR1 is MRHNA and CDR2 is SNTAGT. The germline V and J ends were trimmed by 5 bases and 6 bases, with 13 bases remaining between them. The CDR3 runs 13 residues. DNA for the CDR3: TGTGCCAGCAGTCCCCAGGGAGGGCATGGCTACACCTTC. Translation gives CASSPQGGHGYTF.

The chain uses TRBV4-3 and TRBJ2-2; TRBD2 agrees at 9 bases. This CDR3 is built from 16 residues. J was trimmed by 4 bases and V by 4 bases; bases with no gene match: 7. Per the germline V gene, CDR1 is LGHNA and CDR2 is YSLEER. CDR3 sequence reads: CASSRAGGPITGELFF. The CDR3 region has the DNA TGCGCCAGCAGCCGGGCGGGAGGGCCAATCACCGGGGAGCTGTTTTTT.

For this clone: The junction does not match germline at one end; this may be a read error. V usage is TRBV7-2 and J usage is TRBJ1-1, with D perhaps matching TRBD1 (6 bases). This CDR3 comprises 14 residues. CDR1 and CDR2 (germline): SGHTA, FQGNSA. The chain's CDR3 is CASSLVMGGAEAFF. The CDR3 DNA is TGTGCCAGCAGCTTAGTGATGGGGGGCGCTGAGGCTTTCTTT.

Remarks on this clone: A read error may account for a junction end that differs from germline. This chain links TRBV10-1 with TRBJ1-2, with D hard to call. Germline loops: CDR1 WNHNN, CDR2 SYGVQD (reference sequence). CDR3 length: 12 amino acids. CDR3 sequence: CATSDPSYGYTF. Written as DNA, the CDR3 is TGCGCCACCAGTGACCCTTCGTATGGCTACACCTTC.

The chain joins TRBV28 to TRBJ2-7; D may be TRBD2 (5 bases). The CDR3 consists of 17 residues. Germline V lookup: CDR1 MDHEN, CDR2 SYDVKM. Trimming pared 3 bases from V and 2 bases from J, leaving 20 bases between. CDR3 coding DNA: TGTGCCAGCAGTTTTCCCTCGGAGGCCACGGAACCCTACGAGCAGTACTTC. It translates to CASSFPSEATEPYEQYF.

The rearrangement links TRBV7-9 to TRBJ2-1; D is unclear. V gave up 1 base and J gave up 7 bases, with 11 bases separating them. The CDR3 totals 14 residues. In germline, CDR1 is SEHNR, CDR2 FQNEAQ (reference sequence). In DNA, the CDR3 is TGTGCCAGCAGCTTAGGATACCACGGGAATGAGCAGTTCTTC. Protein: CASSLGYHGNEQFF.

The V and J genes are TRBV7-9 and TRBJ2-7; tentative D call: TRBD1 (5 bases). The CDR3 is 11 residues long. The V end lost 5 bases, the J end lost 7 bases, and 9 bases lay between the germline ends. Germline V gene data show CDR1 as SEHNR and CDR2 as FQNEAQ (reference sequence). The CDR3 nucleotides read TGTGCCAGCAGCCCCGGACAAGAGCAGTACTTC. It is translated as CASSPGQEQYF.

This rearrangement joins TRBV5-4 to TRBJ2-1; D unclear. CDR1 is SGHNT and CDR2 is YYREEE in the germline V gene (reference sequence). CDR3 length: 11 residues. With 2 bases removed from V and 9 bases from J, the gap between germline ends came to 6 bases. CDR3 amino acids: CASSFLGEQFF. The CDR3 coding sequence is TGTGCCAGCAGCTTCCTTGGTGAGCAGTTCTTC.

This clone was recorded a few times. The chain combines TRBV29-1 with TRBJ2-2; maybe TRBD1 (6 bases). V was trimmed by 6 bases and J by 5 bases, leaving 16 bases between them. This CDR3 has 14 amino acids. CDR1 is SQVTM, CDR2 ANQGSEA, per germline. CDR3 nucleotides: TGCAGCGTGCGAACCAGGGGAAATACCGGGGAGCTGTTTTTT. Encoded protein: CSVRTRGNTGELFF.

Comment on this clone: A single base separates this from a much larger clone, so it may be a read error. This rearrangement joins TRBV5-1 to TRBJ2-7; 9 bases line up with TRBD1. The V and J ends lost 4 bases and 5 bases, in that order; junction bases with no gene match: 7. The CDR3 runs to 14 residues. CDR1 is SGHRS, CDR2 YFSETQ, per germline. The CDR3 DNA reads TGCGCCAGCAGCGCGGGACAGGGAGCCCACGAGCAGTACTTC. It specifies CASSAGQGAHEQYF. Full variable domain (outside the CDR3, taken from reference TRBV5-1 and TRBJ2-7): KAGVTQTPRYLIKTRGQQVTLSCSPISGHRSVSWYQQTPGQGLQFLFEYFSETQRNKGNFPGRFSGRQFSNSRSEMNVSTLELGDSALYLCASSAGQGAHEQYFGPGTRLTVT.

This clone came up a few times. The rearrangement joins TRBV27 to TRBJ2-3; no firm D call. The CDR3 is made up of 11 amino acids. V gave up 6 bases and J gave up 2 bases, with 3 bases separating them. Per the germline V gene, CDR1 is MNHEY and CDR2 is SMNVEV (reference sequence). The CDR3 DNA reads TGTGCCAGCAGAAACACAGATACGCAGTATTTT. This translates into CASRNTDTQYF.

This chain uses TRBV19 with TRBJ1-5; D gene uncertain. With 7 bases removed from V and 5 bases from J, the gap between germline ends came to 24 bases. Per the germline V gene, CDR1 is LNHDA and CDR2 is SQIVND (reference sequence). The CDR3 is 17 amino acids. The CDR3 DNA sequence: TGTGCCAGTACCCAAAGGATAGGTTGGGGTGCCGATCAGCCCCAGCATTTT. Protein: CASTQRIGWGADQPQHF.

V gene TRBV6-5 combines with J gene TRBJ1-1, with TRBD1 matching over 7 bases. The junction had 12 bases not matched to a gene; V was cut back by 6 bases and J by 5 bases. In germline, CDR1 is MNHEY, CDR2 SVGAGI. CDR3 size: 15 residues. In DNA, the CDR3 is TGTGCCAGCAGGGACGGAGACAGGGTTGGAACTGAAGCTTTCTTT. Protein sequence: CASRDGDRVGTEAFF.